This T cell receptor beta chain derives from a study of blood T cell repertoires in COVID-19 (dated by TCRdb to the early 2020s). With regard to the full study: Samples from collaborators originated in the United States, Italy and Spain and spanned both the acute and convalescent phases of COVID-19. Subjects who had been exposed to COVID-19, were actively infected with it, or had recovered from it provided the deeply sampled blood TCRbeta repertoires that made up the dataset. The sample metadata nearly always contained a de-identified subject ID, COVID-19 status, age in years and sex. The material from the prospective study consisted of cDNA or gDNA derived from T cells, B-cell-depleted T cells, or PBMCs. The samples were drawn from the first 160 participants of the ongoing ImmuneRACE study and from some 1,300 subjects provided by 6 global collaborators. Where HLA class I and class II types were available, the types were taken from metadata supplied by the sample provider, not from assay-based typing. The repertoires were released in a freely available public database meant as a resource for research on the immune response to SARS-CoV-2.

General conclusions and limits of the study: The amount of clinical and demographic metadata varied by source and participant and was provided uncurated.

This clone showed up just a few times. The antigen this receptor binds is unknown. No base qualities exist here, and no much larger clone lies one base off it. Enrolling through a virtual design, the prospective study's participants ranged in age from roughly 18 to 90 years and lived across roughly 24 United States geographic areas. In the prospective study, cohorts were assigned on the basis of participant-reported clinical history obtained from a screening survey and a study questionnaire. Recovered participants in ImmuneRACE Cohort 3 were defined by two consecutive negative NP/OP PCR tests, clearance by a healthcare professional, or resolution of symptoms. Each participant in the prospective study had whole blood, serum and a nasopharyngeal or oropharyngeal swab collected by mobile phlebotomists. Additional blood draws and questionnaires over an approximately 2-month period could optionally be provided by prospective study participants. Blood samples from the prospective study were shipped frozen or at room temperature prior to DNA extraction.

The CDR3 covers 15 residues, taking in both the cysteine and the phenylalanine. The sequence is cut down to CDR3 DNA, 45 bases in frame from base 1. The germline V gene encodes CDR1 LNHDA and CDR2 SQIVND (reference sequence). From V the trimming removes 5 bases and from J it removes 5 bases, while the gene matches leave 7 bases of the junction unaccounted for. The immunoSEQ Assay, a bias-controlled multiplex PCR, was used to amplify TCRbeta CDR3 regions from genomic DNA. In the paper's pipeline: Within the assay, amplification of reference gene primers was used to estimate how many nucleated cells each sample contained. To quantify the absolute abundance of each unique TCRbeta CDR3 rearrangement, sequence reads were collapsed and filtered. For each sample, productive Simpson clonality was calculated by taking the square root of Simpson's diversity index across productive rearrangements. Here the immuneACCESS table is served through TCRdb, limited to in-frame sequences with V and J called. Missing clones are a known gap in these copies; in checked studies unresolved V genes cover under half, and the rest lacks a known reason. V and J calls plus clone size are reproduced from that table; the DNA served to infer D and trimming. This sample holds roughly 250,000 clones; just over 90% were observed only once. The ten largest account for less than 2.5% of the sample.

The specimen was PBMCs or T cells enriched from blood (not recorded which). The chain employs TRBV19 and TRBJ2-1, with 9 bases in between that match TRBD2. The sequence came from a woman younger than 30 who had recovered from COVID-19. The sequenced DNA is TGTGCCAGTAGTGGGGGACTAGCCCCCAACAATGAGCAGTTCTTC. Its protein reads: CASSGGLAPNNEQFF.